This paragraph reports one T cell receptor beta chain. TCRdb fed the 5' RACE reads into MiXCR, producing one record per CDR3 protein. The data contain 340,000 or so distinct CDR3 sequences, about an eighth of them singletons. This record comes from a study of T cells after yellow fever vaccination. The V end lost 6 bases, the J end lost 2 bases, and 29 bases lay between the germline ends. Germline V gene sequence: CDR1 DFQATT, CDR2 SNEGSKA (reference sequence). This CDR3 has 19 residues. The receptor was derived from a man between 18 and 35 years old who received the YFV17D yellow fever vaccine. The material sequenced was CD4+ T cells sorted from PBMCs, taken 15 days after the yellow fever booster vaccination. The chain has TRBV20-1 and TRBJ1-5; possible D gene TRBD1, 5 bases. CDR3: CSALLNPGAVFFGNQPQHF. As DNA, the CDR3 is TGCAGTGCCCTTCTCAACCCCGGGGCAGTCTTCTTTGGCAATCAGCCCCAGCATTTT.